This T cell receptor beta chain was captured by sequencing in a study of T cell responses to AZD1222 COVID-19 vaccine. Here immunoSEQ multiplex PCR was the method, and the copy in TCRdb shows in-frame clones only, minus some. The sample lists approximately 82,000 clones, 85% occurring once. The CDR3 length is 15 residues. V shed 6 bases, J shed 10 bases, and the junction held 13 bases outside the gene matches. CDR1 and CDR2 from the germline V gene are ENHRY and SYGVKD. On this clone itself: No antigen is known for it.

General observations from the study: Reportedly, nearly half of unique spike TCRs recognized epitopes outside B.1.351/B.1.1.7 mutations. Possibly, clonal diversity was underestimated; donors were largely white British and included more females. Increases in Spike-specific TCR breadth and depth were seen after two AZD1222 doses.

The rearrangement uses TRBV10-3 and TRBJ2-1, with 9 bases fitting TRBD2. The starting material was peripheral blood, obtained on day 0 of AZD1222 vaccination. The sequence derives from an adult in good health. The CDR3 region is CAISAAEAGGIEQFF. CDR3 DNA sequence: TGTGCCATCAGCGCTGCGGAAGCGGGGGGTATAGAGCAGTTCTTC.